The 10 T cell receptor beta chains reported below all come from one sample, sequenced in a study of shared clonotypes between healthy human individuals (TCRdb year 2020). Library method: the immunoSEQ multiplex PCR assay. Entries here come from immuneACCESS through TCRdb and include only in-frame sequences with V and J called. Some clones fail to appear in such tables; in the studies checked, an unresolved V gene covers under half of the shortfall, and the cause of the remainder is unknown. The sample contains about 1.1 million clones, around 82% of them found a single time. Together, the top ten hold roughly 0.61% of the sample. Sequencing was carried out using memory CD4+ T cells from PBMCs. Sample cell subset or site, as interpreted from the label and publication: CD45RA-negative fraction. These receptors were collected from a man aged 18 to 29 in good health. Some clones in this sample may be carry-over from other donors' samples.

CDR3 sequence reads: CASSLGPNLVRRLSYEQYF. CDR3 DNA sequence: TGCGCCAGCAGCTTGGGCCCGAACCTTGTCAGGCGATTGTCCTACGAGCAGTACTTC. The rearrangement uses TRBV5-1 and TRBJ2-7, with no clear D. V was cut by 0 bases and J by 1 base, with 23 bases left in between. CDR3 length: 19 residues. The V gene's germline CDR1 is SGHRS and CDR2 YFSETQ.

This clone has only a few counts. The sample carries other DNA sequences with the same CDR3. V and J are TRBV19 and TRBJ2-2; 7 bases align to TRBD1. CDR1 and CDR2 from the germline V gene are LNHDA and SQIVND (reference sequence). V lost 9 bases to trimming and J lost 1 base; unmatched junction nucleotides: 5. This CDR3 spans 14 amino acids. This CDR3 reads CASRDRGNTGELFF. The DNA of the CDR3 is TGTGCCAGCCGGGACAGAGGGAACACCGGGGAGCTGTTTTTT.

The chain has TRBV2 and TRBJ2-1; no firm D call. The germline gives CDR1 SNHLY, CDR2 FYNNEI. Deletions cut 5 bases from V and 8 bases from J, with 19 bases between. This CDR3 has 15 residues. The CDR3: CASSRSWLVIYEQFF. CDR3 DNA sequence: TGTGCCAGCAGTCGGTCGTGGCTGGTGATCTATGAGCAGTTCTTC.

The CDR3 DNA reads as TGTGCCAGCAGCTTGGGCCGAGTGGGACAGGGATTTGAAAAACTGTTTTTT. Translated, it gives CASSLGRVGQGFEKLFF. This chain joins TRBV5-5 and TRBJ1-4; 9 bases align to TRBD1. J gave up 7 bases and V 0 bases, and 10 bases lay outside the gene matches. Germline assignment: CDR1 SGHKS and CDR2 YYEKEE (reference sequence). There are 17 residues in the CDR3. The variable domain in full, completed from reference TRBV5-5 and TRBJ1-4, reads DAGVTQSPTHLIKTRGQQVTLRCSPISGHKSVSWYQQVLGQGPQFIFQYYEKEERGRGNFPDRFSARQFPNYSSELNVNALLLGDSALYLCASSLGRVGQGFEKLFFGSGTQLSVL.

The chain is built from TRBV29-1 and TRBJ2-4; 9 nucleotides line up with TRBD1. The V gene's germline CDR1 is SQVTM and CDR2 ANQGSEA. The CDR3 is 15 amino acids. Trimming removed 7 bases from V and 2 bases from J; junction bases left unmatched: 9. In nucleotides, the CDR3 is TGCAGCGCCCGGGGACAGGGATTATCCAAAAACATTCAGTACTTC. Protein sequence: CSARGQGLSKNIQYF.

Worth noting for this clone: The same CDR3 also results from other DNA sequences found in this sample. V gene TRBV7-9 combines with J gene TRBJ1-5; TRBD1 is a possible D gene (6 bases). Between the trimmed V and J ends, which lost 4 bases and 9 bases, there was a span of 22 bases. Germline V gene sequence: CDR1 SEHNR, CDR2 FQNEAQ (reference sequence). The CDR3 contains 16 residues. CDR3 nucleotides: TGTGCCAGCAGCTCAACAACCCCTCAGGGGACCGGGCCCCAGCATTTT. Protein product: CASSSTTPQGTGPQHF.

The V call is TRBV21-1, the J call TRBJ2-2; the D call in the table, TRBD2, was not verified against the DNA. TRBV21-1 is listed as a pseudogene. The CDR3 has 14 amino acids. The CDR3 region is CAAGAGFRTGELFF. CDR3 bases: TGTGCCGCGGGAGCGGGATTTAGAACCGGGGAGCTGTTTTTT.

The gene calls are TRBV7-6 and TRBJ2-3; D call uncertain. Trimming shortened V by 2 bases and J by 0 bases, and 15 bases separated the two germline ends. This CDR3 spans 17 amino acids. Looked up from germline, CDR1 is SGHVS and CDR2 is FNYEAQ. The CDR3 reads CASSLKGRSTSTDTQYF. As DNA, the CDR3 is TGTGCCAGCAGCTTAAAGGGCAGGAGTACTAGCACAGATACGCAGTATTTT.

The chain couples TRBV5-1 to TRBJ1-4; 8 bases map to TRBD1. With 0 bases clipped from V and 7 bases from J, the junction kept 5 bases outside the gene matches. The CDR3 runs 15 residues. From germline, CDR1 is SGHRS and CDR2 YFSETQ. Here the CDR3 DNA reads TGCGCCAGCAGCTTGGGGCAGGGGGCGGCTGAAAAACTGTTTTTT. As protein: CASSLGQGAAEKLFF.

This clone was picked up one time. CDR3 sequence reads: CASSGTRMNTEAFF. The CDR3 coding sequence is TGTGCCAGCAGTGGGACACGAATGAACACTGAAGCTTTCTTT. The chain recombines TRBV6-6 with TRBJ1-1, with TRBD1 as a possible D gene (6 bases). This CDR3 is built from 14 residues. Germline V gene lookup returns CDR1 MNHNY and CDR2 SVGAGI (reference sequence). V was trimmed by 5 bases and J by 0 bases, leaving 10 bases between them.